What follows describes a single T cell receptor (beta chain). From germline, CDR1 is MDHEN and CDR2 SYDVKM. This CDR3 comprises 13 residues. Deletions cut 2 bases from V and 6 bases from J, with 8 bases between. The protocol was immunoSEQ multiplex PCR, while the TCRdb copy is restricted to in-frame clones and leaves out a portion. Of some 62,000 clones listed, approximately 86% were seen once; the top ten hold approximately 4%. The record originates from a study of OX40 agonist ivuxolimab in advanced cancers. The receptor's source is an adult with an advanced solid tumor such as melanoma, head and neck, liver or kidney cancer. The starting material was CD4+ or CD8+ T cells sorted from blood, obtained in a trial of the OX40 agonist ivuxolimab. The chain recombines TRBV28 with TRBJ2-1; D gene ambiguous. The CDR3 protein is CASSLVPSNEQFF. DNA of the CDR3: TGTGCCAGCAGTTTAGTCCCTAGCAATGAGCAGTTCTTC.